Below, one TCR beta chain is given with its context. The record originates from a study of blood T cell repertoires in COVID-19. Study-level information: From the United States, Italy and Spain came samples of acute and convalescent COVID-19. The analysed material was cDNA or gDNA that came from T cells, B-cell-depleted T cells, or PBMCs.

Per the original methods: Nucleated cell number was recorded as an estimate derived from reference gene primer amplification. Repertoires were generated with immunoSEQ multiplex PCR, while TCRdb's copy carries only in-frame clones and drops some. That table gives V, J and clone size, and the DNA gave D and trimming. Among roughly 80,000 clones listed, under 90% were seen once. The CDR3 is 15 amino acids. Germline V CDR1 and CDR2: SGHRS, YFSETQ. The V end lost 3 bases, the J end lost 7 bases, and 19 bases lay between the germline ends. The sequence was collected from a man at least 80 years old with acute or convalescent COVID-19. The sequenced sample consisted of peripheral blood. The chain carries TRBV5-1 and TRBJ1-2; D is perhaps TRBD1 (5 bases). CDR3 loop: CASSSGVPGQGGYTF. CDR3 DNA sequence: TGCGCCAGCAGCTCTGGCGTGCCAGGCCAGGGTGGCTACACCTTC.